The clone carrying this T cell receptor (beta chain) has only a few counts. The antigen is not known. TCRdb reprocessed the reads with MiXCR, giving one entry per CDR3 protein. This table has approximately 140,000 distinct CDR3 sequences, approximately 24% appearing once. Per germline, CDR1 MNHNS and CDR2 SASEGT. The CDR3 has 16 amino acids. The junction had 15 bases not matched to a gene; V was cut back by 5 bases and J by 7 bases. The sample originates from a study of T cell repertoires in cytomegalovirus infection. Study details: Through public TCR beta signatures, both CMV infection and matching HLA type were indicated.

The study's findings and limits: Ex vivo responses were dominated by HLA-C-restricted CMV-specific TCR beta clonotypes.

This clonotype was obtained from a human donor in good health (CMV status not recorded). Some clones in this sample may be carry-over from other donors' samples. The sequenced material came from PBMCs, sequenced either directly or after in vitro stimulation (not recorded which). The J gene is TRBJ2-7, the V gene TRBV6-1, with 9 bases aligning to TRBD1. In nucleotides, the CDR3 is TGTGCCAGCAGTTACCCGAAGGGGACAGGGCTTGAGGAGCAGTACTTC. This encodes CASSYPKGTGLEEQYF.